Below, 14 T cell receptor beta chains from the same sample are listed, as sequenced in a study of STAT5B mutations in CD4+ large granular lymphocyte leukemia. Sequencing was performed with immunoSEQ multiplex PCR; in TCRdb, only in-frame clones are kept and a portion is missing. In the table there are about 30,000 clones, about 77% of which are singletons. Input material: CD4+ T cells from blood buffy coats. The receptors derive from a human donor in good health.

The chain carries TRBV7-2 and TRBJ1-1; D gene ambiguous. CDR3 size: 14 residues. Trimming shortened V by 1 base and J by 0 bases, and 6 bases separated the two germline ends. Germline V lookup: CDR1 SGHTA, CDR2 FQGNSA. CDR3 DNA sequence: TGTGCCAGCAGCTTAGGACTCCTGAACACTGAAGCTTTCTTT. Translation gives CASSLGLLNTEAFF.

The CDR3 protein is CAWSELAGVTDTQYF. The CDR3 region has the DNA TGTGCCTGGAGTGAACTAGCGGGGGTGACAGATACGCAGTATTTT. The chain couples TRBV30 to TRBJ2-3, with TRBD2 matching 11 bases. The CDR3 totals 15 residues. V dropped 1 base and J dropped 3; count of bases not matched to a gene: 3. In germline, CDR1 is GTSNPN, CDR2 SVGIG (reference sequence).

The genes are TRBV7-9 and TRBJ1-4, with 7 nucleotides matching TRBD1. Germline V gene data show CDR1 as SEHNR and CDR2 as FQNEAQ (reference sequence). V lost 1 base, J lost 5 bases, and 7 bases stayed unmatched. The CDR3 contains 16 residues. Here the CDR3 reads CASSLEGQARNEKLFF. The CDR3 DNA sequence: TGTGCCAGCAGCTTAGAAGGACAGGCGAGAAATGAAAAACTGTTTTTT.

The chain carries TRBV19 and TRBJ1-4; D ambiguous. V lost 2 bases to trimming and J lost 8 bases, with 6 bases between them. The CDR3 contains 12 residues. Germline V gene data show CDR1 as LNHDA and CDR2 as SQIVND (reference sequence). This CDR3 reads CASSILGEKLFF. The CDR3, as DNA: TGTGCCAGTAGTATACTCGGGGAAAAACTGTTTTTT. The entire variable domain, with the rest obtained from reference TRBV19 and TRBJ1-4, is as follows: DGGITQSPKYLFRKEGQNVTLSCEQNLNHDAMYWYRQDPGQGLRLIYYSQIVNDFQKGDIAEGYSVSREKKESFPLTVTSAQKNPTAFYLCASSILGEKLFFGSGTQLSVL.

The V call is TRBV7-8, the J call TRBJ2-3; D is ambiguous. Germline values: CDR1 SGHVS, CDR2 FQNEAQ. The CDR3 is 17 amino acids. The V gene lost 1 base and the J gene lost 0 bases, with 14 bases spanning the gap. CDR3 in amino acids: CASSLGWRPSSTDTQYF. CDR3 bases: TGTGCCAGCAGCTTAGGGTGGCGCCCCTCTAGCACAGATACGCAGTATTTT.

V and J are TRBV12-1 and TRBJ2-2; TRBD2, as called in the table, went unchecked against the DNA. TRBV12-1 is termed a pseudogene. This CDR3 has 15 residues. The CDR3 DNA is TGTGCCAGCAGCGCTACTAGACGGGACACCGGGGAGCTGTTTTTT. This codes for CASSATRRDTGELFF.

CDR3 residues: CASSPGGNTEAFF. The CDR3 DNA sequence: TGTGCCAGCAGCCCCGGGGGTAACACTGAAGCTTTCTTT. This rearrangement joins TRBV7-6 to TRBJ1-1; D is possibly TRBD1 (5 bases). The germline V gene has CDR1 SGHVS and CDR2 FNYEAQ. The CDR3 totals 13 residues. The V end lost 5 bases, the J end lost 2 bases, and 9 bases lay between the germline ends.

CDR3 DNA: TGTGCCAGTCGGCCTAGCGGGGGGCAAGAGACCCAGTACTTC. It codes for CASRPSGGQETQYF. V is TRBV19 and J is TRBJ2-5; 11 bases are shared with TRBD2. Germline V gene sequence: CDR1 LNHDA, CDR2 SQIVND (reference sequence). V was clipped by 8 bases and J by 2 bases; unmatched bases: 4. This CDR3 has 14 amino acids. Looking up the rest from reference TRBV19 and TRBJ2-5 gives the full variable domain: DGGITQSPKYLFRKEGQNVTLSCEQNLNHDAMYWYRQDPGQGLRLIYYSQIVNDFQKGDIAEGYSVSREKKESFPLTVTSAQKNPTAFYLCASRPSGGQETQYFGPGTRLLVL.

This chain links TRBV2 with TRBJ1-3; D not certain. Trimming pared 4 bases from V and 1 base from J, leaving 8 bases between. The CDR3 covers 14 residues. From germline, CDR1 is SNHLY and CDR2 FYNNEI. CDR3 DNA: TGTGCCAGCAGTGCAACAGCATCTGGAAACACCATATATTTT. Translating it yields CASSATASGNTIYF.

The rearrangement links TRBV7-2 to TRBJ2-4, with D possibly TRBD2 on 7 matching bases. Germline CDR1 reads SGHTA; CDR2 reads FQGNSA. Trimming took off 5 bases at V and 2 bases at J, with 19 bases between the two ends. The CDR3 loop spans 17 amino acids. CDR3 residues: CASSARGGGLTKNIQYF. In DNA, the CDR3 is TGTGCCAGCAGCGCCCGAGGGGGGGGCCTCACCAAAAACATTCAGTACTTC. Using reference TRBV7-2 and TRBJ2-4 for the parts outside the CDR3, the full variable domain is GAGVSQSPSNKVTEKGKDVELRCDPISGHTALYWYRQSLGQGLEFLIYFQGNSAPDKSGLPSDRFSAERTGGSVSTLTIQRTQQEDSAVYLCASSARGGGLTKNIQYFGAGTRLSVL.

The chain joins TRBV7-9 to TRBJ2-3; the D gene is possibly TRBD2 (7 bases). The CDR3 totals 15 residues. V was cut by 5 bases and J by 1 base, with 13 bases left in between. Germline V gene lookup returns CDR1 SEHNR and CDR2 FQNEAQ (reference sequence). Here the CDR3 DNA reads TGTGCCAGCAGCCCAGGGGCGGGAGGCACAGATACGCAGTATTTT. It codes for CASSPGAGGTDTQYF.

The chain links TRBV19 to TRBJ2-3; TRBD2 agrees at 13 bases. Germline CDR1 and CDR2: LNHDA and SQIVND (reference sequence). CDR3 length: 17 residues. With 4 bases clipped from V and 3 bases from J, the junction kept 7 bases outside the gene matches. The CDR3 protein is CASSKTSGGGRTDTQYF. CDR3 nucleotide sequence: TGTGCCAGTAGTAAAACTAGCGGGGGGGGGCGGACAGATACGCAGTATTTT.

DNA of the CDR3: TGCGCCAGCAGCCAAGATCGGGGGCCACCCTACGAGCAGTACTTC. It specifies CASSQDRGPPYEQYF. The rearrangement joins TRBV4-3 to TRBJ2-7; possibly TRBD1 or TRBD2 for D (6 bases each). With 0 bases removed from V and 2 bases from J, the gap between germline ends came to 11 bases. Germline CDR1 reads LGHNA; CDR2 reads YSLEER. The CDR3 spans 15 residues.

V gene TRBV4-2 combines with J gene TRBJ2-3; a weak D match, TRBD1 (5 bases). The CDR3 loop spans 16 amino acids. The V gene lost 2 bases and the J gene lost 1 base, with 13 bases spanning the gap. Germline CDR1 reads LGHNA; CDR2 reads YNFKEQ. The CDR3 DNA reads as TGTGCCAGCAGCCAATTGTCGGGCAGGGGCACAGATACGCAGTATTTT. Translating gives CASSQLSGRGTDTQYF.